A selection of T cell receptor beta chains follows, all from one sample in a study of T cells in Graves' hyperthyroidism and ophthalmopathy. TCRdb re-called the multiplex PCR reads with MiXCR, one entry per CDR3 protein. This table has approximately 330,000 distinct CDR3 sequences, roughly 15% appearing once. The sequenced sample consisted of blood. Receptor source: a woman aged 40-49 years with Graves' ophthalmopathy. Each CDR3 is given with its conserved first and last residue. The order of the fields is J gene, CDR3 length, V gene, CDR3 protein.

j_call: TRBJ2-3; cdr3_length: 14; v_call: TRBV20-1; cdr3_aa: CSARLAGGEDTQYF
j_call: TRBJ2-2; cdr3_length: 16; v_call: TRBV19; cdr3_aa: CASSISGGLNTGELFF
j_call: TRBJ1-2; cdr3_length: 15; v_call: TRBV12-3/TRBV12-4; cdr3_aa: CASRSGTDRNYGYTF
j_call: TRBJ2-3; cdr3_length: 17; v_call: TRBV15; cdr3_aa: CATSRISGLHITDTQYF
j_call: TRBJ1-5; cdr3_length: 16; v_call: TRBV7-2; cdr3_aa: CASSLGGRVNNQPQHF
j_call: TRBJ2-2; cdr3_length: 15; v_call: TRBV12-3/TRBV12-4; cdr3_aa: CASKGTGPNTGELFF
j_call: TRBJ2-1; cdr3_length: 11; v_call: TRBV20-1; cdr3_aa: CSVTPWGEQFF
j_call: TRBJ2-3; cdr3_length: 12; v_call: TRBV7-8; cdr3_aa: CASSPPRGIEYF
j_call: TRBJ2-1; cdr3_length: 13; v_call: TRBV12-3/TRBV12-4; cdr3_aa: CASRRNSYNEQFF
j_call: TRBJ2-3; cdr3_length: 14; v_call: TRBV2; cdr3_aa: CASRWGGAQDTQYF
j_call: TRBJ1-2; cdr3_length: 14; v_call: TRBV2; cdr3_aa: CASSELTGNYGYTF
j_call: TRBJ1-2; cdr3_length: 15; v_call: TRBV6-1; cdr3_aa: CASSEDRVFSYGYTF
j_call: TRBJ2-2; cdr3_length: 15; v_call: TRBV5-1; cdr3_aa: CASSLGAGPTGELFF
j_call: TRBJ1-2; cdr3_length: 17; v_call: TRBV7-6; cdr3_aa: CASSPLMTAPTYDGYTF
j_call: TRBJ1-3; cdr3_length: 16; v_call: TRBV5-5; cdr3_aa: CASSLSRGTSGNTIYF
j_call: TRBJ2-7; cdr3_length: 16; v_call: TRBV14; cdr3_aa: CASSHLGTGGFHEQYF
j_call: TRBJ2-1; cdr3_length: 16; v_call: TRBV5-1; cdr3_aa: CASREWTGSSYNEQFF
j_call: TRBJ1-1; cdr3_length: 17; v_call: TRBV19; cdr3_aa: CASNWITGGLGGTEAFF